The rows below give T cell receptor beta chains drawn from one sample of a study of early T cells in non-severe SARS-CoV-2 infection. TCRdb re-called the 5' RACE reads with MiXCR, one entry per CDR3 protein. The sample carries tens of thousands of distinct CDR3 sequences, 5% recorded once. Sequenced input: whole blood. Every receptor here comes from an adult who was a healthcare worker with PCR-confirmed SARS-CoV-2 infection or an uninfected control (not recorded which). Both conserved end residues are part of each CDR3. Fields, in order: V gene, D gene, clone size, J gene, CDR3 protein, CDR3 DNA. D genes are given only for firm matches. Size values are once, few and many counts, or a class for expanded clones, and some rows have none.

V: TRBV28
D: -
size: many
J: TRBJ1-2
CDR3: CASSLAGPVGYTF
DNA: TGTGCCAGCAGTCTGGCCGGCCCGGTTGGCTACACCTTC

V: TRBV12-3/TRBV12-4
D: -
size: many
J: TRBJ2-3
CDR3: CASSNPPGSKFPDTQYF
DNA: TGTGCCAGCAGTAATCCCCCGGGGTCTAAGTTTCCAGATACGCAGTATTTT

V: TRBV3-1
D: TRBD2
size: -
J: TRBJ2-2
CDR3: CASSRAGTTNTGELFF
DNA: TGTGCCAGCAGCCGTGCCGGGACTACTAACACCGGGGAGCTGTTTTTT

V: TRBV24-1
D: -
size: few
J: TRBJ2-3
CDR3: CATSETVLADTQYF
DNA: TGTGCCACCAGTGAGACAGTCCTCGCAGATACGCAGTATTTT

V: TRBV4-1
D: TRBD1
size: few
J: TRBJ1-2
CDR3: CASSQERTGVNGYTF
DNA: TGCGCCAGCAGCCAAGAGAGGACAGGGGTTAATGGCTACACCTTC

V: TRBV6-6
D: TRBD1
size: many
J: TRBJ2-7
CDR3: CASSYSGTGTEQYF
DNA: TGTGCCAGCAGTTACTCCGGGACAGGTACCGAGCAGTACTTC

V: TRBV4-1
D: TRBD1
size: many
J: TRBJ2-1
CDR3: CASSQGRQGYYNEQFF
DNA: TGCGCCAGCAGCCAGGGTAGACAGGGGTATTACAATGAGCAGTTCTTC

V: TRBV7-2
D: TRBD1
size: medium-sized
J: TRBJ1-2
CDR3: CASSTTGGPYGYTF
DNA: TGTGCCAGCAGCACGACAGGGGGACCCTATGGCTACACCTTC

V: TRBV6-5
D: -
size: few
J: TRBJ1-5
CDR3: CASSYSIYLNQPQHF
DNA: TGTGCCAGCAGTTACTCGATTTATTTGAATCAGCCCCAGCATTTT

V: TRBV7-6
D: TRBD2
size: medium-sized
J: TRBJ2-1
CDR3: CASSLQTSGFSYNEQFF
DNA: TGTGCCAGCAGCTTGCAGACTAGCGGCTTCTCCTACAATGAGCAGTTCTTC

V: TRBV6-4
D: -
size: -
J: TRBJ1-1
CDR3: CASSDEPNTEAFF
DNA: TGTGCCAGCAGTGACGAGCCGAACACTGAAGCTTTCTTT

V: TRBV11-2
D: TRBD1
size: many
J: TRBJ2-7
CDR3: CASSFPGQGTTEQYF
DNA: TGTGCCAGCAGCTTTCCGGGACAGGGAACCACCGAGCAGTACTTC